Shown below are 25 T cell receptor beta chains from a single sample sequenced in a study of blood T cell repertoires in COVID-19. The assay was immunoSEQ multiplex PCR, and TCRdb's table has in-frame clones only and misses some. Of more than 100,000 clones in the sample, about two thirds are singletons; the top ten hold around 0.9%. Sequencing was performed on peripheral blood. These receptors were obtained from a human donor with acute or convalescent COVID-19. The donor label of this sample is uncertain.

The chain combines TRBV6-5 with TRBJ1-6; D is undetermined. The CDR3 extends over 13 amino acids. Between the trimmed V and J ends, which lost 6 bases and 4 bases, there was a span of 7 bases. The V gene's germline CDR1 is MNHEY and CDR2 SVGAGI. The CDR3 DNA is TGTGCCAGCAGCCACGAGTATAATTCACCCCTCCACTTT. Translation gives CASSHEYNSPLHF.

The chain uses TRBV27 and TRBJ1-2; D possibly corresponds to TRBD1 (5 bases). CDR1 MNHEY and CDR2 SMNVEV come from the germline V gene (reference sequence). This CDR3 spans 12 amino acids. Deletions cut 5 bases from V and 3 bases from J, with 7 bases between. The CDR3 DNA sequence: TGTGCCAGCAGTAGGGGCGACTATGGCTACACCTTC. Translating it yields CASSRGDYGYTF.

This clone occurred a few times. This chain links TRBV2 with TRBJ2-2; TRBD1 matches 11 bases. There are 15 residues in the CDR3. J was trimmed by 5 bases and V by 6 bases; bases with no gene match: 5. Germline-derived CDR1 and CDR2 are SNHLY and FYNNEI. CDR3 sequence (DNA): TGTGCCAGCAGACCCGGGACAGGGGGGACCGGGGAGCTGTTTTTT. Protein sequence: CASRPGTGGTGELFF.

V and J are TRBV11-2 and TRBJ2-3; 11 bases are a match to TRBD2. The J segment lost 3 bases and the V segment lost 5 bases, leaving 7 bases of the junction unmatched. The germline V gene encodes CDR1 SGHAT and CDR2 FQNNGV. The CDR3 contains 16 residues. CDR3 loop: CASSVSGGAWTDTQYF. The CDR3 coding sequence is TGTGCCAGCAGCGTTAGCGGGGGGGCGTGGACAGATACGCAGTATTTT.

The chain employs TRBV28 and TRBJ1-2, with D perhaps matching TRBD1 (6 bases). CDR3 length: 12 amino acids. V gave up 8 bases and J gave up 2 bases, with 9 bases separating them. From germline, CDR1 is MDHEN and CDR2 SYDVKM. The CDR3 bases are TGTGCCAGCGAGGGGGTAAACTATGGCTACACCTTC. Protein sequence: CASEGVNYGYTF.

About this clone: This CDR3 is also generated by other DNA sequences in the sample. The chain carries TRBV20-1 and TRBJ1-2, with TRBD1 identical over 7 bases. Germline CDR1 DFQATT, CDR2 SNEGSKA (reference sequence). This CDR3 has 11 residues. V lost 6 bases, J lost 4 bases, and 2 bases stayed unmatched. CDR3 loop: CSARTGYGYTF. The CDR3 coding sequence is TGCAGTGCAAGGACAGGCTATGGCTACACCTTC.

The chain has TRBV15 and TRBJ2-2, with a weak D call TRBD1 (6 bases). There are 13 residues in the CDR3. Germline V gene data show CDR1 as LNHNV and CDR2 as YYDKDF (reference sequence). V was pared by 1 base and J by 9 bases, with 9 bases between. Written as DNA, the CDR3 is TGTGCCACCAGCAGAGCGGACAGCAGGGAGCTGTTTTTT. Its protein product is CATSRADSRELFF.

CDR3 DNA sequence: TGTGCCAGCTCACCAAGAACAATCGTCCTTCGCTCTGGAAACACCATATATTTT. Amino acids: CASSPRTIVLRSGNTIYF. V and J are TRBV18 and TRBJ1-3; D not certain. Trimming cost V 2 bases and J 0 bases, with 17 bases left between them. This CDR3 spans 18 amino acids. Per germline, CDR1 KGHSH and CDR2 LQKENI.

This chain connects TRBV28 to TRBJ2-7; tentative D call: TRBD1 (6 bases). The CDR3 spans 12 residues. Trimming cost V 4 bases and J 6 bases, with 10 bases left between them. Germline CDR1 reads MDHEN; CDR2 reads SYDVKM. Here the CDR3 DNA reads TGTGCCAGCAGTTCACACAGGGTCGAGCAGTACTTC. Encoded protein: CASSSHRVEQYF.

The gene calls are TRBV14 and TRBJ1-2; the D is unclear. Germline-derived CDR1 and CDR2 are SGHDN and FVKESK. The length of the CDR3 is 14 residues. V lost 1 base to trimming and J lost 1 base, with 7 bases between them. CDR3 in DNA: TGTGCCAGCAGCCAAGTCTTGTTTAACTATGGCTACACCTTC. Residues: CASSQVLFNYGYTF.

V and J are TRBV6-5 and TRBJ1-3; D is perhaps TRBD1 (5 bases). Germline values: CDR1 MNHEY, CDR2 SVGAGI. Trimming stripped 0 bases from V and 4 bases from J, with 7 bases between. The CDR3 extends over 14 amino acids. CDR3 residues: CASSYSTVGNTIYF. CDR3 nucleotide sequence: TGTGCCAGCAGTTACTCGACAGTCGGAAACACCATATATTTT.

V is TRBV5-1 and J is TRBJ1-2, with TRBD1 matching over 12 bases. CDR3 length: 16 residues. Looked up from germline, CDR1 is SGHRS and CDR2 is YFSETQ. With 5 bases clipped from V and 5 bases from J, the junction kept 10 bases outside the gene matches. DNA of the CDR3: TGCGCCAGCAGGGGGACAGGGGGCGAGGGCTATTATGGCTACACCTTC. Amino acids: CASRGTGGEGYYGYTF.

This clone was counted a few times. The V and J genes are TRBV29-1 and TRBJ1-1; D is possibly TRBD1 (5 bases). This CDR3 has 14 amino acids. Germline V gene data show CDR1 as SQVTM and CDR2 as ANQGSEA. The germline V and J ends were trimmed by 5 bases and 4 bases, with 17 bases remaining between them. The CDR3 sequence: CSVSWTVGGTEAFF. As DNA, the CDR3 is TGCAGCGTTTCGTGGACCGTGGGGGGCACTGAAGCTTTCTTT.

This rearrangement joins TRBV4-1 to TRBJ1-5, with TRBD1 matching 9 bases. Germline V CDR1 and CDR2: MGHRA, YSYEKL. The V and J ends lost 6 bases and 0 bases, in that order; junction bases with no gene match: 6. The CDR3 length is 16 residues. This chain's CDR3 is CASSGTGTYSNQPQHF. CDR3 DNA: TGCGCCAGCAGTGGGACAGGGACCTATAGCAATCAGCCCCAGCATTTT.

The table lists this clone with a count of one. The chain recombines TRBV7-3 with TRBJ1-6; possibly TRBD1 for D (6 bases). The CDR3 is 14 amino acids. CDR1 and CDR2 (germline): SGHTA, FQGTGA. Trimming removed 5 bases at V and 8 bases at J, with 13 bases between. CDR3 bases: TGTGCCAGCAGCCTCGCAGGGGCAGATTCACCCCTCCACTTT. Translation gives CASSLAGADSPLHF.

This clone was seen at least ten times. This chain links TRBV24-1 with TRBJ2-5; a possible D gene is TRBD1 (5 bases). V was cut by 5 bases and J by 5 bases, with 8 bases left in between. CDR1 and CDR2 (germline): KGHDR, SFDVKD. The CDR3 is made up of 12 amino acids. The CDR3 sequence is CATSAAGETQYF. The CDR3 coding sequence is TGTGCCACCAGTGCCGCAGGGGAGACCCAGTACTTC.

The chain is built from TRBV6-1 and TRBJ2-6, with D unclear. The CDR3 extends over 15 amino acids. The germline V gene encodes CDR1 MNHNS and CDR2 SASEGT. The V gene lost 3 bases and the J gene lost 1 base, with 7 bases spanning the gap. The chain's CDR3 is CASSDLSSGANVLTF. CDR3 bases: TGTGCCAGCAGTGACCTCAGTTCTGGGGCCAACGTCCTGACTTTC.

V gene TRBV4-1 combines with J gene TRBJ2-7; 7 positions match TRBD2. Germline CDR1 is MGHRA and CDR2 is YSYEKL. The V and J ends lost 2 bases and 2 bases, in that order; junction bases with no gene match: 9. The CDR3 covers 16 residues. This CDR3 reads CASSQKLANLPYEQYV. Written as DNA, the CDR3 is TGCGCCAGCAGCCAAAAACTAGCGAACCTACCCTACGAGCAGTACGTC.

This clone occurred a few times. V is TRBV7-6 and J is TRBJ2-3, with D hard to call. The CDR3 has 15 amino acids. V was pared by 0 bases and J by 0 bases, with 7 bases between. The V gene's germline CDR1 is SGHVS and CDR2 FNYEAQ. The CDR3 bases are TGTGCCAGCAGCTTAGCGGGCCCTAGCACAGATACGCAGTATTTT. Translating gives CASSLAGPSTDTQYF.

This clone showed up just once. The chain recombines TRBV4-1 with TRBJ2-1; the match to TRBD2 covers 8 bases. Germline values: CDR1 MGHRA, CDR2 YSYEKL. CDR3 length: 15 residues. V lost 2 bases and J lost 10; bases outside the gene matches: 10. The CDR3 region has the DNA TGCGCCAGCAGCCAACCCCAGCGGACTAGCAGGGAGCAGTTCTTC. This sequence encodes CASSQPQRTSREQFF.

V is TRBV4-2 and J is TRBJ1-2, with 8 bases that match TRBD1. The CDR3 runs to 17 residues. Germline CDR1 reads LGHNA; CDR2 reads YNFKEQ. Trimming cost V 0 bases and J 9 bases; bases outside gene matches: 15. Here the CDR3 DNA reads TGTGCCAGCAGCCAAGATGTCAGGGGGCCACCCCCTATGAGCTACACCTTC. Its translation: CASSQDVRGPPPMSYTF.

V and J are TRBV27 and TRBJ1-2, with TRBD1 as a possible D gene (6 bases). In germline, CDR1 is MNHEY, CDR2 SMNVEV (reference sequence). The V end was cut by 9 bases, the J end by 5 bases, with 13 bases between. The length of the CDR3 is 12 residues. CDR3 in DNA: TGTGCCAGTGAGGACAGACCGTATGGCTACACCTTC. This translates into CASEDRPYGYTF.

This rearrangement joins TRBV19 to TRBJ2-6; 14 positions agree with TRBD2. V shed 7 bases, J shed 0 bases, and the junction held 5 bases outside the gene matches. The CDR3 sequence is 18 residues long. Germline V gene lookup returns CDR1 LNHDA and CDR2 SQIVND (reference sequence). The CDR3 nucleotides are TGTGCCAGTACCCCGGGACTAGCGGGGGCCTCTGGGGCCAACGTCCTGACTTTC. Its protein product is CASTPGLAGASGANVLTF. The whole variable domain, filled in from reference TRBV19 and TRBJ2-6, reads DGGITQSPKYLFRKEGQNVTLSCEQNLNHDAMYWYRQDPGQGLRLIYYSQIVNDFQKGDIAEGYSVSREKKESFPLTVTSAQKNPTAFYLCASTPGLAGASGANVLTFGAGSRLTVL.

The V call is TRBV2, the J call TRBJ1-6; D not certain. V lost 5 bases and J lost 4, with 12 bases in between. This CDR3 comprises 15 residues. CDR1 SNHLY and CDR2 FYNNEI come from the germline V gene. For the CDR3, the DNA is TGTGCCAGCAGTTGGCAACAGCCGTATAATTCACCCCTCCACTTT. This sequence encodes CASSWQQPYNSPLHF.

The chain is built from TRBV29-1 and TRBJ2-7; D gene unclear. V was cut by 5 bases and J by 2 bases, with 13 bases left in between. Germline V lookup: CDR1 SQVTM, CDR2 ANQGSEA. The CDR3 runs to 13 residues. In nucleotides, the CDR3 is TGCAGCGTTCGTCCGGTACAGACCTACGAGCAGTACTTC. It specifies CSVRPVQTYEQYF.